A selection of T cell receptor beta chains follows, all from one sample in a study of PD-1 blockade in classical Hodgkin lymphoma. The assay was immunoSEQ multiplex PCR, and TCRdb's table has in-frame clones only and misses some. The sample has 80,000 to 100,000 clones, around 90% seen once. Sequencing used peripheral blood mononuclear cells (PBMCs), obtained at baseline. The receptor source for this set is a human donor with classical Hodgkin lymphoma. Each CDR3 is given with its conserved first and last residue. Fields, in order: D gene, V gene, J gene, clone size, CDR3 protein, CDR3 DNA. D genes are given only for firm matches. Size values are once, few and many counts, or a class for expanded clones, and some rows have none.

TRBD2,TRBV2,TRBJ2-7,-,CASSGQAGGPDEQYF,TGTGCCAGCAGTGGACAAGCGGGAGGGCCGGACGAGCAGTACTTC
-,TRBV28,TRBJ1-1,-,CASSLFKVPRGNDTEAFF,TGTGCCAGCAGTTTATTTAAAGTCCCACGGGGGAATGACACTGAAGCTTTCTTT
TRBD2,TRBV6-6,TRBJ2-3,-,CASSISSGSGTDTQYF,TGTGCCAGCAGTATCTCTAGCGGGAGTGGTACAGATACGCAGTATTTT
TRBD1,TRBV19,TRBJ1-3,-,CARALLDRTSVSGNTIYF,TGTGCCAGAGCCCTACTGGACAGGACGTCGGTCTCTGGAAACACCATATATTTT
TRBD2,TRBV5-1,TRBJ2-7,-,CASSLVVASGRQHLYEQYF,TGCGCCAGCAGCTTGGTAGTTGCTAGCGGGAGACAACACCTCTACGAGCAGTACTTC
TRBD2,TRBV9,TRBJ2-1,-,CASSTTPTSGSYNEQFF,TGTGCCAGCAGCACCACGCCGACTAGCGGGTCCTACAATGAGCAGTTCTTC
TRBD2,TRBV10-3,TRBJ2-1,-,CAISGSSGEYNEQFF,TGTGCCATCAGTGGTAGTAGCGGGGAGTACAATGAGCAGTTCTTC
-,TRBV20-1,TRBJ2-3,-,CSADPTDTQYF,TGCAGTGCCGACCCCACAGATACGCAGTATTTT
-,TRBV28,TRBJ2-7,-,CASSLSASNLREQYF,TGTGCCAGCAGTTTGTCGGCTAGCAATCTACGGGAGCAGTACTTC
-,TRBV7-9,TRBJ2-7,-,CASSLGFDEQYF,TGTGCCAGCAGCTTAGGCTTCGACGAGCAGTACTTC
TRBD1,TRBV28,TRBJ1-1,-,CASSSRGPRTEAFF,TGTGCCAGCAGTTCCAGGGGGCCGCGCACTGAAGCTTTCTTT
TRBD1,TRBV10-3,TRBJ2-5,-,CAISRDREGQETQYF,TGTGCCATCAGCAGGGACAGGGAGGGACAAGAGACCCAGTACTTC
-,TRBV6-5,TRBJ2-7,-,CASRGRTYEQYF,TGTGCCAGCAGAGGGCGGACCTACGAGCAGTACTTC
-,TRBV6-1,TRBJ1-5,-,CASSVGTNNQPQHF,TGTGCCAGCAGTGTTGGGACAAACAATCAGCCCCAGCATTTT
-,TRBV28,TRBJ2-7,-,CASSFKRRYSYEQYF,TGTGCCAGCAGTTTTAAGCGGAGATACTCCTACGAGCAGTACTTC
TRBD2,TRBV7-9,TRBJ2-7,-,CASSPSGRPYEQYF,TGTGCCAGCAGCCCTAGCGGGAGGCCCTACGAGCAGTACTTC
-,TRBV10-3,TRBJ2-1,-,CATTATSYNEQFF,TGTGCCACGACTGCGACGTCCTACAATGAGCAGTTCTTC
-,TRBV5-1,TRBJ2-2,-,CASSMAGMNTGELFF,TGCGCCAGCAGCATGGCGGGGATGAACACCGGGGAGCTGTTTTTT
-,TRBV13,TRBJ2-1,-,CASSLVRSSCNEQFF,TGTGCCAGCAGCTTAGTTCGTTCAAGCTGCAATGAGCAGTTCTTC
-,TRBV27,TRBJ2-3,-,CASSLGDTQYF,TGTGCCAGCAGCCTAGGGGATACGCAGTATTTT
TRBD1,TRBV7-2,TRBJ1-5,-,CASSARDRGRNQPQHF,TGTGCCAGCAGCGCTCGGGACAGAGGAAGAAATCAGCCCCAGCATTTT
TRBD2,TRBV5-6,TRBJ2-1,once,CASSFKLAGALEQFF,TGTGCCAGCAGCTTTAAACTAGCGGGAGCCCTTGAGCAGTTCTTC
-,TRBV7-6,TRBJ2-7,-,CASSFWYEQYF,TGTGCCAGCAGCTTTTGGTACGAGCAGTACTTC
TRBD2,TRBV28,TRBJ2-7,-,CASSLLELAGGFEQYF,TGTGCCAGCAGTCTCCTGGAACTAGCGGGAGGGTTCGAGCAGTACTTC
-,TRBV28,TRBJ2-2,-,CASSSPGAPARGGELFF,TGTGCCAGCAGCTCCCCCGGGGCCCCCGCGAGAGGGGGGGAGCTGTTTTTT
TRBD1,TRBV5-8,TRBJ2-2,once,CASSLVRQGAVTGELFF,TGTGCCAGCAGCTTGGTACGACAGGGGGCTGTCACCGGGGAGCTGTTTTTT
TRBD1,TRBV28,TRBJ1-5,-,CASRRSGTGGRIGNQPQHF,TGTGCCAGCAGACGATCCGGGACAGGGGGCAGGATCGGCAATCAGCCCCAGCATTTT
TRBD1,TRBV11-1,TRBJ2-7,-,CASSLRRKGQGDEQYF,TGTGCCAGCAGCTTAAGGCGGAAGGGACAGGGGGACGAGCAGTACTTC
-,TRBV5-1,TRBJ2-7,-,CASSLGGSSYEQYF,TGCGCCAGCAGCTTGGGAGGTTCTTCCTACGAGCAGTACTTC
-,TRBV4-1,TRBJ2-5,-,CASSQERTERQETQYF,TGCGCCAGCAGCCAAGAAAGAACGGAGCGCCAAGAGACCCAGTACTTC
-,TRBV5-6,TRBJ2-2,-,CASSFSTGELFF,TGTGCCAGCAGCTTCAGCACCGGGGAGCTGTTTTTT
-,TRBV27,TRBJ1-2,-,CASSTHWERTSYGYTF,TGTGCCAGCAGTACCCACTGGGAGCGGACTAGCTATGGCTACACCTTC
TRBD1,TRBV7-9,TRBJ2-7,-,CASSWETGGFSYEQYF,TGTGCCAGCAGCTGGGAGACAGGGGGCTTTTCCTACGAGCAGTACTTC
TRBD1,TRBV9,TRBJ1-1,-,CASSVVSGDREAFF,TGTGCCAGCAGCGTAGTAAGTGGGGACAGAGAAGCTTTCTTT
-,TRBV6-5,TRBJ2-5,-,CASNSGETQYF,TGTGCCAGCAACAGTGGAGAGACCCAGTACTTC
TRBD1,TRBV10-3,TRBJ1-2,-,CAISRDRSNYGYTF,TGTGCCATCAGCCGGGACAGGAGCAACTATGGCTACACCTTC
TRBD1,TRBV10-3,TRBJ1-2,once,CAISRGQDGYTF,TGTGCCATCAGTCGGGGACAGGATGGCTACACCTTC
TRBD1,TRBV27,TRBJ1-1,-,CASSPIQGWTEAFF,TGTGCCAGCAGTCCAATACAGGGGTGGACTGAAGCTTTCTTT
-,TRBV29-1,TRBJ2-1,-,CSVEDRQAGFF,TGCAGCGTTGAAGATCGCCAGGCAGGATTCTTC
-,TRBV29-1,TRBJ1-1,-,CSAKISGGTEAFF,TGCAGCGCGAAGATCTCTGGTGGGACTGAAGCTTTCTTT
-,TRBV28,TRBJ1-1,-,CASTQLGAKAFF,TGTGCCAGCACCCAACTGGGGGCTAAAGCTTTCTTT
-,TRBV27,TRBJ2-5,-,CASSHREKRTQYF,TGTGCCAGCAGTCACAGGGAGAAGAGAACCCAGTACTTC
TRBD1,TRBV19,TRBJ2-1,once,CASRGQGRNEQFF,TGTGCCAGTAGGGGACAGGGTAGGAATGAGCAGTTCTTC
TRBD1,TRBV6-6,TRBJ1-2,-,CASSYSGQGEGHGYTF,TGTGCCAGCAGTTACTCTGGGCAGGGGGAAGGGCATGGCTACACCTTC
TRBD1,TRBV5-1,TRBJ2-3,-,CASSLGQGPDTQYF,TGCGCCAGCAGCTTGGGACAGGGCCCCGATACGCAGTATTTT
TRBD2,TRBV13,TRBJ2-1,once,CASSKQREGRREQFF,TGTGCCAGCAGCAAACAGCGGGAGGGCCGGAGGGAGCAGTTCTTC
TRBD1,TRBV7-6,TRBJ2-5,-,CASSTGASQETQYF,TGTGCCAGCAGCACAGGGGCAAGTCAAGAGACCCAGTACTTC
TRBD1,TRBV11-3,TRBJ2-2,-,CASSPGTGDAGELFF,TGTGCCAGCAGCCCCGGGACAGGGGATGCCGGGGAGCTGTTTTTT
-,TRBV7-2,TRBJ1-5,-,CASSFAGASQPQHF,TGTGCCAGCAGCTTCGCCGGCGCGTCTCAGCCCCAGCATTTT
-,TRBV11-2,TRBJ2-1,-,CASSLWVSSYNEQFF,TGTGCCAGCAGCTTGTGGGTAAGCTCCTACAATGAGCAGTTCTTC
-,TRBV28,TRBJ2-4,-,CATTLGLLNIQYF,TGTGCCACAACACTGGGACTCTTAAACATTCAGTACTTC
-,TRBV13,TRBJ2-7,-,CASSSASVSYEQYF,TGTGCCAGCAGCTCCGCCAGCGTCTCCTACGAGCAGTACTTC
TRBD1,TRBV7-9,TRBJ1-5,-,CASSLAEGTGVNQPQHF,TGTGCCAGCAGCTTAGCCGAGGGGACAGGGGTAAATCAGCCCCAGCATTTT